This T cell receptor beta chain was retrieved from a study of OX40 agonist ivuxolimab in advanced cancers. As for the study in general: Over 30% of patients had received prior checkpoint inhibitor therapy. Of the patients, three showed partial responses, one with hepatocellular carcinoma and two with cutaneous melanoma. Whole-study results and caveats: People who partly responded at 0.1-3.0 mg/kg had some of the least clonal expansion seen. Among T cells, CD8+ cells averaged more expanded clones than CD4+ cells.

V lost 8 bases to trimming and J lost 0 bases, with 17 bases between them. CDR1 and CDR2 from the germline V gene are LNHDA and SQIVND (reference sequence). The CDR3 has 16 residues. TCRdb's copy holds only in-frame clones and misses some; the assay was immunoSEQ multiplex PCR. The sample carries some 67,000 clones, around 80% recorded once. Comments on this clone: Its antigen remains unknown.

The sequence was obtained from an adult with an advanced solid tumor such as melanoma, head and neck, liver or kidney cancer. The gene calls are TRBV19 and TRBJ2-1; D is perhaps TRBD2 (7 bases). Sequencing was performed on CD4+ or CD8+ T cells sorted from blood, taken in a trial of the OX40 agonist ivuxolimab. The chain's CDR3 is CASGGAGSSSYNEQFF. The CDR3 nucleotides are TGTGCCAGTGGGGGGGCTGGTTCGAGCTCCTACAATGAGCAGTTCTTC.